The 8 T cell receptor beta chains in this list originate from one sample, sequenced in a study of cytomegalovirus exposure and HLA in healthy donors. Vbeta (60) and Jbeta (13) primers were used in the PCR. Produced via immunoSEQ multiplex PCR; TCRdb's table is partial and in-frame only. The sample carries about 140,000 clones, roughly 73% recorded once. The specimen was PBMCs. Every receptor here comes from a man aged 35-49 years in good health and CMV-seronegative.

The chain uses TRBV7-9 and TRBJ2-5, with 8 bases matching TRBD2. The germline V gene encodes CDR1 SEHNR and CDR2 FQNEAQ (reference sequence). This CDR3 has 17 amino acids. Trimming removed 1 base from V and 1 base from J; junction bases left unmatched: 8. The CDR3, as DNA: TGTGCCAGCAGCTTAGACCCGGGGGGGGATCCCCAAGAGACCCAGTACTTC. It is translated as CASSLDPGGDPQETQYF.

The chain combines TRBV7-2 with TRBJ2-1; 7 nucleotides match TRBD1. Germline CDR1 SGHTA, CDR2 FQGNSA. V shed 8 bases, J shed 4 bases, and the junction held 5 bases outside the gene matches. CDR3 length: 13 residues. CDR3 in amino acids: CASAQDRYNEQFF. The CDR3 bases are TGTGCCAGCGCACAGGACAGGTACAATGAGCAGTTCTTC.

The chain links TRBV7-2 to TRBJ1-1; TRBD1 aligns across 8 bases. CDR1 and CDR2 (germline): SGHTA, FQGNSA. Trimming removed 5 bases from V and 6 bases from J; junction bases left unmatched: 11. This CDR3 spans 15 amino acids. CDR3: CASSPRTGKRAEAFF. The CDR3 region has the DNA TGTGCCAGCAGCCCCCGGACAGGGAAGCGGGCTGAAGCTTTCTTT.

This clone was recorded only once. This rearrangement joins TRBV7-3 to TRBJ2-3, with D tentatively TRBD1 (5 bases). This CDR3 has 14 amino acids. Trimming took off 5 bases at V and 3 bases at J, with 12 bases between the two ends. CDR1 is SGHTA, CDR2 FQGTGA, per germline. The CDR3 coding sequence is TGTGCCAGCAGCCTCTGGACACTTACAGATACGCAGTATTTT. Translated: CASSLWTLTDTQYF.

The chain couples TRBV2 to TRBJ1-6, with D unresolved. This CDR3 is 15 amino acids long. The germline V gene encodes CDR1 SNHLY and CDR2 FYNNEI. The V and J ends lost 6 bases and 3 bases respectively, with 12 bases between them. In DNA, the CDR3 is TGTGCCAGCAGGGATGGACTGGGCTATAATTCACCCCTCCACTTT. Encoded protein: CASRDGLGYNSPLHF.

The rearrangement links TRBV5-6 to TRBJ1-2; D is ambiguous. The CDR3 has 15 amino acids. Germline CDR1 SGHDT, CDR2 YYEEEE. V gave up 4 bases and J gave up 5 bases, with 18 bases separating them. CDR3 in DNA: TGTGCCAGCAGCCACTACTCCACCGGTGGATATGGCTACACCTTC. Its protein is CASSHYSTGGYGYTF.

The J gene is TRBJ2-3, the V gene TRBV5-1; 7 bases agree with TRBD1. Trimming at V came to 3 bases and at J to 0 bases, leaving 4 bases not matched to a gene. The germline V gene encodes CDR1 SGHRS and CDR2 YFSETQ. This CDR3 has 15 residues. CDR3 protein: CASSWGQTSTDTQYF. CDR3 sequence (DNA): TGCGCCAGCAGCTGGGGACAGACTAGCACAGATACGCAGTATTTT.

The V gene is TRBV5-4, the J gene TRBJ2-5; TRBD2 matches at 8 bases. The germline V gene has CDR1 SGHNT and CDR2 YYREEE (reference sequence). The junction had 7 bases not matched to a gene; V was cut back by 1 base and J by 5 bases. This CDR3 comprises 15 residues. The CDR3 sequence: CASSLSGGEGETQYF. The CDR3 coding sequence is TGTGCCAGCAGCTTGTCGGGGGGGGAAGGGGAGACCCAGTACTTC.